Listed below are T cell receptor beta chains from one sample, sequenced in a study of cytomegalovirus exposure and HLA in healthy donors. Profiled with immunoSEQ multiplex PCR; TCRdb holds only in-frame clones, not every one. The sample shows more than 65,000 clones, roughly four fifths of them seen only once. Sequenced material: PBMCs. These receptors all stem from a man aged 18 to 29 in good health and CMV-seronegative. Both conserved end residues are part of each CDR3. The D gene is left open where the match is weak. Where a row states a size, it is once, few, many or the class of an expanded clone; other rows omit it.

>TRBV4-3|TRBD1|NA|TRBJ2-1
TGCGCCAGCAGCCAGACTATCCGGGACAGGAGCTACAATGAGCAGTTCTTC
CASSQTIRDRSYNEQFF
>TRBV15|NA|NA|TRBJ2-7
TGTGCCACCAGCAGAGAGATAGTCGGTATCGTTCGAGAGCAGTACTTC
CATSREIVGIVREQYF
>TRBV7-2|NA|NA|TRBJ2-1
TGTGCCAGCAGCCTACTCAACAGGGTCGGGGTCGATGAGCAGTTCTTC
CASSLLNRVGVDEQFF
>TRBV6-5|NA|NA|TRBJ1-1
TGTGCCAGCAGTTCCCCGGGGAGGGGGGCGAACACTGAAGCTTTCTTT
CASSSPGRGANTEAFF
>TRBV19|NA|NA|TRBJ2-3
TGTGCCAGTAGTGTAAGGACAGTGGGGGCGGCGGATACGCAGTATTTT
CASSVRTVGAADTQYF
>TRBV28|NA|NA|TRBJ2-1
TGTGCCAGCAGTTTTAGGCGGGGGCCCATCGATGAGCAGTTCTTC
CASSFRRGPIDEQFF
>TRBV4-2|NA|NA|TRBJ1-4
TGTGCCAGCAGCCAAGATTTTGAGGGCCTTAATCCCCGGGCAACTAATGAAAAACTGTTTTTT
CASSQDFEGLNPRATNEKLFF
>TRBV28|NA|NA|TRBJ1-1
TGTGCCAGCATCCGCGACTGGGACACTGAAGCTTTCTTT
CASIRDWDTEAFF
>TRBV30|NA|NA|TRBJ1-2
TGTGCCTGGGGCGGCCCGGGCTACACCTTC
CAWGGPGYTF
>TRBV19|NA|NA|TRBJ2-3
TGTGCCAGTAGTACCGGGACTAGCACAGATACGCAGTATTTT
CASSTGTSTDTQYF
>TRBV2|NA|NA|TRBJ1-5
TGTGCCAGCAGTGAACGGGGGTTTTATAGCAATCAGCCCCAGCATTTT
CASSERGFYSNQPQHF
>TRBV28|NA|NA|TRBJ2-2
TGTGCCAGCAGTTTATCTCACACCGGGGAGCTGTTTTTT
CASSLSHTGELFF
>TRBV30|TRBD1|few|TRBJ2-1
TGTGCCTGGGGGGACAGGGGGCTCCGGGAGCAGTTCTTC
CAWGDRGLREQFF
>TRBV29-1|NA|NA|TRBJ1-1
TGCAGCGTTGACTTCCAGGGAATTGAAGCTTTCTTT
CSVDFQGIEAFF
>TRBV10-3|TRBD2|NA|TRBJ2-1
TGTGCTTGTAGCGGGGGGGTTGGAAGTGAGCAGTTCTTC
CACSGGVGSEQFF
>TRBV2|NA|NA|TRBJ1-5
TGTGCCAGCTCGGGTCAGGGGAGCCATAGCAATCAGCCCCAGCATTTT
CASSGQGSHSNQPQHF
>TRBV7-2|NA|NA|TRBJ2-7
TGTGCCAGCAGCTTGGGGCAGGGAACCTACGAGCAGTACTTC
CASSLGQGTYEQYF
>TRBV29-1|NA|NA|TRBJ1-2
TGCAGCGACCGGGGAGGGGACTATGGCTACACCTTC
CSDRGGDYGYTF
>TRBV7-3|TRBD1|NA|TRBJ2-1
TGTGCCAGCAGCTTTTATGGGACAGGGGGCGGAGATGAGCAGTTCTTC
CASSFYGTGGGDEQFF
>TRBV29-1|NA|NA|TRBJ2-3
TGCAGCGTTGAAGATCGTGACTATAATACGCAGTATTTT
CSVEDRDYNTQYF